The clone carrying this T cell receptor beta chain was found once. Its antigen is unknown. Using immunoSEQ multiplex PCR, the repertoire was profiled, and TCRdb retains in-frame clones only, with some absent. This sample has around 150,000 clones, with around 91% found just once. The sample belongs to a study of T cell responses to AZD1222 COVID-19 vaccine. Looking at the study overall: Second-dose recipients at about 4 or about 12 weeks were treated as one pooled group. Points from the study as a whole: Just six AZD1222 recipients tested seropositive at baseline. There were mostly white British donors and more females than males, and clonal diversity was possibly underestimated. Across the whole spike, CD4 TCRs peaked at regions 160-218 and 743-854.

The length of the CDR3 is 15 residues. Germline V lookup: CDR1 MGHRA, CDR2 YSYEKL. V was trimmed by 4 bases and J by 5 bases, leaving 14 bases between them. The rearrangement joins TRBV4-1 to TRBJ1-4; D ambiguous. This clonotype originated in an adult in good health. Specimen: peripheral blood, collected on day 0 of AZD1222 vaccination. CDR3 loop: CASSPHTGQNEKLFF. The CDR3, as DNA: TGCGCCAGCAGCCCGCACACCGGGCAAAATGAAAAACTGTTTTTT.